A selection of T cell receptor beta chains follows, all from one sample in a study of blood T cell repertoires in COVID-19. Produced via immunoSEQ multiplex PCR; TCRdb's table is partial and in-frame only. The sample lists about 380,000 clones; approximately 90% were seen once. What was sequenced was PBMCs or T cells enriched from blood (not recorded which). These receptors originate from a woman in her late teens or twenties who had recovered from COVID-19. Each CDR3 is given with its conserved first and last residue. The D gene is left open where the match is weak. The size of a clone is reported for some rows only, either as once, few or many, or as a class for expanded clones.

d_call | j_call | v_call | clone_size | cdr3_aa | cdr3_nt
TRBD2 | TRBJ2-5 | TRBV14 | - | CASSPPGGLETQYF | TGTGCCAGCAGCCCTCCGGGGGGGCTGGAGACCCAGTACTTC
- | TRBJ1-1 | TRBV7-9 | - | CASTAGAGTPGAEAFF | TGTGCCAGCACCGCGGGGGCCGGGACTCCGGGGGCTGAAGCTTTCTTT
- | TRBJ1-5 | TRBV2 | - | CASSEGNGAQPQHF | TGTGCCAGCAGTGAAGGAAATGGGGCCCAGCCCCAGCATTTT
TRBD1 | TRBJ2-7 | TRBV28 | - | CASTGRGLYEQYF | TGTGCCAGCACCGGCAGGGGGCTCTACGAGCAGTACTTC
TRBD1 | TRBJ2-5 | TRBV12-3/TRBV12-4 | - | CASVGQSKTQYF | TGTGCCAGCGTGGGACAGTCCAAGACCCAGTACTTC
- | TRBJ2-4 | TRBV28 | - | CASSPPGNWNIQYF | TGTGCCAGCAGCCCCCCCGGGAATTGGAACATTCAGTACTTC
TRBD1 | TRBJ1-5 | TRBV6-1 | - | CASSEGQGIYSNQPQHF | TGTGCCAGCAGTGAGGGACAGGGAATCTATAGCAATCAGCCCCAGCATTTT
- | TRBJ2-3 | TRBV7-9 | - | CASSAPNRVDTDTQYF | TGTGCCAGCAGCGCTCCTAACAGGGTGGATACAGATACGCAGTATTTT
- | TRBJ1-5 | TRBV29-1 | few | CSVAQGWSNQPQHF | TGCAGCGTCGCACAGGGATGGAGCAATCAGCCCCAGCATTTT
- | TRBJ1-5 | TRBV7-2 | - | CASSFPRQGPNQPQHF | TGTGCCAGCAGCTTTCCGAGGCAGGGTCCCAATCAGCCCCAGCATTTT
TRBD2 | TRBJ2-5 | TRBV28 | - | CASRESGGGETQYF | TGTGCCAGCAGGGAATCGGGGGGGGGAGAGACCCAGTACTTC
- | TRBJ1-3 | TRBV30 | - | CAWKLSGNTIYF | TGTGCCTGGAAACTTTCTGGAAACACCATATATTTT
- | TRBJ1-2 | TRBV11-2 | - | CASSRGIGYTF | TGTGCCAGCAGCCGGGGAATCGGCTACACCTTC
TRBD1 | TRBJ1-5 | TRBV30 | - | CAWSVTGQGAKPQHF | TGTGCCTGGAGTGTAACTGGACAGGGGGCCAAGCCCCAGCATTTT
- | TRBJ1-6 | TRBV6-5 | - | CASSTHQGRWSPLHF | TGTGCCAGCAGTACCCACCAGGGTAGGTGGTCACCCCTCCACTTT
- | TRBJ1-5 | TRBV18 | - | CASSPGGLSNQPQHF | TGTGCCAGCTCACCAGGGGGCCTTAGCAATCAGCCCCAGCATTTT
- | TRBJ1-6 | TRBV29-1 | - | CSAEPGDNSPLHF | TGCAGCGCCGAGCCAGGGGATAATTCACCCCTCCACTTT
TRBD1 | TRBJ2-2 | TRBV7-3 | few | CASAATRDRRNTGELFF | TGTGCCAGCGCCGCGACTCGGGACAGAAGGAACACCGGGGAGCTGTTTTTT